The present T cell receptor (beta chain) was sequenced within a study of shared clonotypes between healthy human individuals. In germline, CDR1 is KGHSH, CDR2 LQKENI. This CDR3 has 13 residues. Trimming cost V 3 bases and J 3 bases; bases outside gene matches: 1. Repertoires were generated with immunoSEQ multiplex PCR, while TCRdb's copy carries only in-frame clones and drops some. Of 550,000 to 800,000 clones in the sample, roughly 70% were seen once. To note about this clone: This sample also contains other DNA sequences that code for the same CDR3.

The sequencing input was memory CD4+ T cells sorted from blood. Subset in this sample: CD45RA-negative fraction. The sequence was obtained from a woman in her 30s in good health. The rearrangement links TRBV18 to TRBJ2-5, with TRBD1 identical over 7 bases. CDR3 coding DNA: TGTGCCAGCTCACCCGGGACAGAAGAGACCCAGTACTTC. This encodes CASSPGTEETQYF.